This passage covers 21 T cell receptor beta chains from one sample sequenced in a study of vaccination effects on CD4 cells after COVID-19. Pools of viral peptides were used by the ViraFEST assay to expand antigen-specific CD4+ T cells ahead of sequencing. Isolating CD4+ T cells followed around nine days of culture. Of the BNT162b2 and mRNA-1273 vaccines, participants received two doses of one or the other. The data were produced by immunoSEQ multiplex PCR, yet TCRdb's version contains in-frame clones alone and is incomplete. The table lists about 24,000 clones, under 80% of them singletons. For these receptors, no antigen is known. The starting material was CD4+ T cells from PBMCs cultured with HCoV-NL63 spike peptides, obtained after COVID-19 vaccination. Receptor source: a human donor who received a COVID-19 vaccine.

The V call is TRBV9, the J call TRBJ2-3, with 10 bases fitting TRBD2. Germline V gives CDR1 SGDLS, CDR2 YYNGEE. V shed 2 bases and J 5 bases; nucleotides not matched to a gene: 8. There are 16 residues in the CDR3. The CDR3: CASSVRERGGLDTQYF. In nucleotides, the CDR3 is TGTGCCAGCAGCGTTCGAGAGCGGGGGGGCTTAGATACGCAGTATTTT. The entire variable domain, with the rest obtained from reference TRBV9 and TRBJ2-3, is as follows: DSGVTQTPKHLITATGQRVTLRCSPRSGDLSVYWYQQSLDQGLQFLIQYYNGEERAKGNILERFSAQQFPDLHSELNLSSLELGDSALYFCASSVRERGGLDTQYFGPGTRLTVL.

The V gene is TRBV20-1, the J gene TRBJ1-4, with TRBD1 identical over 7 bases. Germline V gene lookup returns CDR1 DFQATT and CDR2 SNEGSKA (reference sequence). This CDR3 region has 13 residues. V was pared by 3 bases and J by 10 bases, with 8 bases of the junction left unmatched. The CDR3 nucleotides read TGCAGTGCTAGTAGGCAGGGGGGTGGAAAACTGTTTTTT. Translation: CSASRQGGGKLFF.

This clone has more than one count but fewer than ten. The CDR3 DNA reads as TGTGCCAGCAGGGGAAAGGGACAGGAGGCAAACACTGAAGCTTTCTTT. Its protein is CASRGKGQEANTEAFF. V and J are TRBV5-4 and TRBJ1-1; TRBD1 matches 8 bases. The trim removed 5 bases at V and 2 bases at J, leaving 11 bases unmatched. This CDR3 has 16 amino acids. The V gene's germline CDR1 is SGHNT and CDR2 YYREEE (reference sequence).

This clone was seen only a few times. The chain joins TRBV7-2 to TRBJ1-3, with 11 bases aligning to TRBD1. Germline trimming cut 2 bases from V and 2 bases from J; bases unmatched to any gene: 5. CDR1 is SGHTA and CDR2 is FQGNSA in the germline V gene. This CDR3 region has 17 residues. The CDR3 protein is CASSLLPDRGPGNTIYF. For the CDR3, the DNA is TGTGCCAGCAGCTTATTACCGGACAGGGGGCCTGGAAACACCATATATTTT.

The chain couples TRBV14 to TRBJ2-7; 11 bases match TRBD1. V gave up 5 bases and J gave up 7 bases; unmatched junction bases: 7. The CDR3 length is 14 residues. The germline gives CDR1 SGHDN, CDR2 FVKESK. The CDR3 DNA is TGTGCCAGCAGCGCTGGACAGGGGGCGGGGGAGCAGTACTTC. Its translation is CASSAGQGAGEQYF.

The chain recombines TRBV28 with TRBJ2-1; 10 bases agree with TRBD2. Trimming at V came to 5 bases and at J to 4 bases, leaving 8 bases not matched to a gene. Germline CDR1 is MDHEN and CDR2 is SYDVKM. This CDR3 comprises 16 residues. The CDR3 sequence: CASSPPSGSLYNEQFF. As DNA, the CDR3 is TGTGCCAGCAGTCCGCCTAGCGGGAGCCTTTACAATGAGCAGTTCTTC.

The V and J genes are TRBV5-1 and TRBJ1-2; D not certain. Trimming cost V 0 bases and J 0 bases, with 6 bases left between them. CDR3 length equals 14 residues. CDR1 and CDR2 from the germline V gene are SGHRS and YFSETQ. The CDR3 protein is CASSLDGPNYGYTF. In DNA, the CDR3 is TGCGCCAGCAGCTTGGACGGTCCTAACTATGGCTACACCTTC.

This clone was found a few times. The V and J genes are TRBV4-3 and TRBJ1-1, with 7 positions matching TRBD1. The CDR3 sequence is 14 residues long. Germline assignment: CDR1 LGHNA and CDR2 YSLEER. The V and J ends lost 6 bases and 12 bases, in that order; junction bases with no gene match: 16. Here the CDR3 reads CASRQQGTSSGTFF. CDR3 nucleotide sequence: TGCGCCAGCAGACAACAGGGGACCTCGTCGGGGACTTTCTTT.

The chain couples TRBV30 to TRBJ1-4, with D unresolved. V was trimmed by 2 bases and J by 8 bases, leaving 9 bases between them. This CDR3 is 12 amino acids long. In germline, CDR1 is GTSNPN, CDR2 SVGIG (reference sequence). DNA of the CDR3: TGTGCCTGGAGTCTGAGCAGGGAAAAACTGTTTTTT. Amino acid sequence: CAWSLSREKLFF.

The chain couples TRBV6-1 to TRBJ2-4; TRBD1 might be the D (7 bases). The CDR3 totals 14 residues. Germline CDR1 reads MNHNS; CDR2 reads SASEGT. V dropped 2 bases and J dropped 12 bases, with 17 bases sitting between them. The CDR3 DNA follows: TGTGCCAGCAGTGAACGGTCCCGGGGGACAGCTCAGTACTTC. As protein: CASSERSRGTAQYF.

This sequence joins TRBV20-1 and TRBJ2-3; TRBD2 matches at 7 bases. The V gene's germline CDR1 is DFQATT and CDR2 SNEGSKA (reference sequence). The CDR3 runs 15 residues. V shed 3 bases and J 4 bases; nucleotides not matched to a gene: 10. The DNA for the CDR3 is TGCAGTGCTAGTGACCGTGGACTAGTACCAGATACGCAGTATTTT. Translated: CSASDRGLVPDTQYF.

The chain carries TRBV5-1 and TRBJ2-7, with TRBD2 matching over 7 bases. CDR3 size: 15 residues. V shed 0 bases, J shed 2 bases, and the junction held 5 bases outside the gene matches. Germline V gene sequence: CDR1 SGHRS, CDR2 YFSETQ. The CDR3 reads CASSLAGGRAYEQYF. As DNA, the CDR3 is TGCGCCAGCAGCTTGGCCGGGGGGAGGGCCTACGAGCAGTACTTC.

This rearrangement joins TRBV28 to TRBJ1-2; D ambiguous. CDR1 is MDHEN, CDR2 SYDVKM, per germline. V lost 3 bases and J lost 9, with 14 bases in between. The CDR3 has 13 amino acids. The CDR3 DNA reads TGTGCCAGCAGTTTGGGCCAGTCTCTAAGCTACACCTTC. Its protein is CASSLGQSLSYTF.

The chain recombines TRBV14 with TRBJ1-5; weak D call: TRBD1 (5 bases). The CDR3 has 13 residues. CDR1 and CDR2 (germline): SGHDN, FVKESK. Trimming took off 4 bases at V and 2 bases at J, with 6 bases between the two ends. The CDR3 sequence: CASSRGGNQPQHF. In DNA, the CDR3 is TGTGCCAGCAGCCGAGGGGGCAATCAGCCCCAGCATTTT. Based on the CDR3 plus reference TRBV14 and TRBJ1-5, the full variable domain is EAGVTQFPSHSVIEKGQTVTLRCDPISGHDNLYWYRRVMGKEIKFLLHFVKESKQDESGMPNNRFLAERTGGTYSTLKVQPAELEDSGVYFCASSRGGNQPQHFGDGTRLSIL.

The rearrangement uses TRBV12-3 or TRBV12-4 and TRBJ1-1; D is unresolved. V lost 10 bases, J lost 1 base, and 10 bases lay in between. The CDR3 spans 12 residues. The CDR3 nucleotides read TGTGCCACCCGGAAGGGGAACACTGAAGCTTTCTTT. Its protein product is CATRKGNTEAFF.

In nucleotides, the CDR3 is TGTGCCAGCAGCGTAGGAGTCCGGGGGGTAGGGGAGACCCAGTACTTC. This sequence encodes CASSVGVRGVGETQYF. The V gene is TRBV9, the J gene TRBJ2-5; TRBD2 agrees at 7 bases. With V trimmed by 0 bases and J by 5 bases, 10 bases remained unmatched. The germline CDR1 and CDR2 sequences are SGDLS and YYNGEE. This CDR3 is built from 16 residues.

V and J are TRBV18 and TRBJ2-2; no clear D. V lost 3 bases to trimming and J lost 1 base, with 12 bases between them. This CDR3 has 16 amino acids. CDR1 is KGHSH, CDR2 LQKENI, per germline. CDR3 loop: CASSPTPPGNTGELFF. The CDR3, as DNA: TGTGCCAGCTCACCGACGCCCCCAGGGAACACCGGGGAGCTGTTTTTT. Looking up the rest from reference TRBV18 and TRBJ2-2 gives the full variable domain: NAGVMQNPRHLVRRRGQEARLRCSPMKGHSHVYWYRQLPEEGLKFMVYLQKENIIDESGMPKERFSAEFPKEGPSILRIQQVVRGDSAAYFCASSPTPPGNTGELFFGEGSRLTVL.

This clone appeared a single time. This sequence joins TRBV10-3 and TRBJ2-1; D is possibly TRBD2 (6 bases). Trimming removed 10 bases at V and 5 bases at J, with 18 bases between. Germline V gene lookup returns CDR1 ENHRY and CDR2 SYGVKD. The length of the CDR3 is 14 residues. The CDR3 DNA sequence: TGTGCCACTCTCGACCAACCGGGGGACAATGAGCAGTTCTTC. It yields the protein CATLDQPGDNEQFF.

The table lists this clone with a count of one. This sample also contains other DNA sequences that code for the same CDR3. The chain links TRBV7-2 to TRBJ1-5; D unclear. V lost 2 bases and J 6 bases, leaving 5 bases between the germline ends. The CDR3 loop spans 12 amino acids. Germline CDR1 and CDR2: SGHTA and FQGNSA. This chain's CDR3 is CASSLLGQPQHF. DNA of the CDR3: TGTGCCAGCAGCTTATTAGGTCAGCCCCAGCATTTT.

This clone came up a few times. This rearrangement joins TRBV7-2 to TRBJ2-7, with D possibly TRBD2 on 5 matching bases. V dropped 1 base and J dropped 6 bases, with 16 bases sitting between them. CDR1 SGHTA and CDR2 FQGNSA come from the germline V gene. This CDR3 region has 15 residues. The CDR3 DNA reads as TGTGCCAGCAGCTTAGTCTTTCTGTCCGGAGGCGAGCAGTACTTC. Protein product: CASSLVFLSGGEQYF.

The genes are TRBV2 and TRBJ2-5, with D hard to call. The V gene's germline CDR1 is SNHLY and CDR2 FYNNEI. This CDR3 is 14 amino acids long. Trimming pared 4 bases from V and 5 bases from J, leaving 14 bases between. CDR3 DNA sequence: TGTGCCAGCAGTGGGGTGGCGCCCGGGGAGACCCAGTACTTC. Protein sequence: CASSGVAPGETQYF.